A single sample gave rise to the 12 T cell receptor beta chains below, sequenced in a study of blood T cell repertoires in COVID-19 (dated by TCRdb to about 2020). The library was generated by the immunoSEQ multiplex PCR assay. The table comes from immuneACCESS by way of TCRdb, which keeps in-frame sequences with V and J called. Part of the clones is missing from these tables; in studies checked, under half for an unresolved V gene and the rest for unknown reasons. For this sample there are approximately 30,000 clones; roughly 91% appear just once. In total, the top ten clones hold about 17% of the sample. The specimen sequenced was peripheral blood. Receptors were obtained from a human donor with active COVID-19. The donor label of this sample is uncertain.

The chain uses TRBV6-2 or TRBV6-3 and TRBJ2-1; the match to TRBD2 covers 10 bases. Germline lookup yields CDR1 MNHEY and CDR2 SVGEGT. The ends lost 0 bases at V and 6 bases at J; junction bases unmatched: 8. The CDR3 covers 17 residues. The CDR3 region is CASSYSAVGLAVNEQFF. CDR3 nucleotide sequence: TGTGCCAGCAGTTACTCGGCAGTAGGACTAGCGGTCAATGAGCAGTTCTTC.

The chain combines TRBV19 with TRBJ1-5; no clear D. The germline V gene has CDR1 LNHDA and CDR2 SQIVND (reference sequence). The CDR3 is 15 amino acids. Trimming removed 8 bases at V and 4 bases at J, with 18 bases between. CDR3 in DNA: TGTGCCAGTTCCGGGATGGCTCTTAGTAATCAGCCCCAGCATTTT. The encoded protein is CASSGMALSNQPQHF.

The chain couples TRBV5-6 to TRBJ2-5; 12 nucleotides match TRBD1. The germline V gene encodes CDR1 SGHDT and CDR2 YYEEEE. The CDR3 sequence is 16 residues long. Trimming removed 4 bases from V and 4 bases from J; junction bases left unmatched: 8. CDR3 amino acids: CASSHGGQGAGETQYF. DNA of the CDR3: TGTGCCAGCAGCCACGGGGGACAGGGGGCAGGAGAGACCCAGTACTTC.

The chain uses TRBV5-4 and TRBJ2-2, with D possibly matching TRBD1 (5 bases). Trimming removed 1 base from V and 4 bases from J, with 14 bases in between. The CDR3 length is 16 residues. Germline loops: CDR1 SGHNT, CDR2 YYREEE (reference sequence). Written as DNA, the CDR3 is TGTGCCAGCAGCTTGACGACAGCACCCGTCACCGGGGAGCTGTTTTTT. It specifies CASSLTTAPVTGELFF.

This clone was seen only once. This chain links TRBV11-2 with TRBJ2-3; 7 nucleotides line up with TRBD2. From germline, CDR1 is SGHAT and CDR2 FQNNGV. The CDR3 is 14 residues long. V dropped 5 bases and J dropped 2; count of bases not matched to a gene: 4. CDR3 bases: TGTGCCAGCAGCCCTAGCGGAACCACAGATACGCAGTATTTT. Its translation: CASSPSGTTDTQYF.

This sequence joins TRBV2 and TRBJ2-4, with 10 bases lining up with TRBD1. Losses at the gene ends were 6 bases for V and 9 bases for J; bases not matched to a gene: 5. The germline V gene has CDR1 SNHLY and CDR2 FYNNEI. This CDR3 has 13 amino acids. CDR3 residues: CASRGTGEAIQYF. The CDR3 DNA follows: TGTGCCAGCAGGGGGACAGGGGAGGCCATTCAGTACTTC.

This chain's CDR3 is CASSLDKTTNTEAFF. CDR3 in DNA: TGTGCCAGCAGCTTGGACAAGACGACGAACACTGAAGCTTTCTTT. This chain uses TRBV7-9 with TRBJ1-1; a possible D gene is TRBD1 (5 bases). CDR1 and CDR2 from the germline V gene are SEHNR and FQNEAQ (reference sequence). The CDR3 runs to 15 residues. Trimming removed 3 bases at V and 1 base at J, with 12 bases between.

This clone appeared a single time. This sequence joins TRBV25-1 and TRBJ2-7, with 9 bases identical to TRBD2. Trimming at V came to 4 bases and at J to 0 bases, leaving 4 bases not matched to a gene. The CDR3 spans 15 residues. In germline, CDR1 is MGHDK, CDR2 SYGVNS. DNA of the CDR3: TGTGCCAGCAGTGGGACTAGCGCGTTCTCCTACGAGCAGTACTTC. Translation: CASSGTSAFSYEQYF.

CDR3 DNA sequence: TGTGCCAGCAGCGGGGACAGGGGGCGAGCTAACTATGGCTACACCTTC. It translates to CASSGDRGRANYGYTF. V usage is TRBV7-2 and J usage is TRBJ1-2; TRBD1 agrees at 12 bases. Trimming cost V 5 bases and J 0 bases; bases outside gene matches: 4. The CDR3 extends over 16 amino acids. Germline V CDR1 and CDR2: SGHTA, FQGNSA.

This chain links TRBV7-9 with TRBJ2-7; maybe TRBD1 (5 bases). Germline V gene sequence: CDR1 SEHNR, CDR2 FQNEAQ (reference sequence). V gave up 4 bases and J gave up 2 bases, with 18 bases separating them. There are 16 residues in the CDR3. CDR3 protein: CASSSKTVGNPYEQYF. Written as DNA, the CDR3 is TGTGCCAGCAGCTCGAAGACAGTAGGGAATCCCTACGAGCAGTACTTC.

The chain couples TRBV18 to TRBJ1-2; tentative D call: TRBD1 (5 bases). The CDR3 has 15 residues. The V end was cut by 3 bases, the J end by 0 bases, with 11 bases between. Germline CDR1 and CDR2: KGHSH and LQKENI. CDR3 nucleotides: TGTGCCAGCTCACCGGGGCGGGGAGCTAACTATGGCTACACCTTC. It encodes CASSPGRGANYGYTF.

The J gene is TRBJ2-1, the V gene TRBV4-3; 7 nucleotides align to TRBD2. CDR1 and CDR2 (germline): LGHNA, YSLEER. V shed 0 bases and J 5 bases; nucleotides not matched to a gene: 7. The CDR3 totals 16 residues. CDR3 sequence (DNA): TGCGCCAGCAGCCAAGATTCGGGCGGGAGACACAATGAGCAGTTCTTC. This sequence encodes CASSQDSGGRHNEQFF.